This TCR beta chain was captured by sequencing in a study of OX40 agonist ivuxolimab in advanced cancers. Germline-derived CDR1 and CDR2 are KGHSH and LQKENI. There are 14 residues in the CDR3. Trimming pared 6 bases from V and 2 bases from J, leaving 14 bases between. The table came from immunoSEQ multiplex PCR; TCRdb's copy has only in-frame clones and leaves some out. The sample has about 27,000 clones; 82% are singletons. This sequence was found in an adult with an advanced solid tumor such as melanoma, head and neck, liver or kidney cancer. The V gene is TRBV18, the J gene TRBJ2-7, with D uncertain. This material consisted of CD4+ or CD8+ T cells sorted from blood, taken in a trial of the OX40 agonist ivuxolimab. The CDR3 nucleotides are TGTGCCAGCTCCGGATTAGATCTTACCTACGAGCAGTACTTC. This encodes CASSGLDLTYEQYF.